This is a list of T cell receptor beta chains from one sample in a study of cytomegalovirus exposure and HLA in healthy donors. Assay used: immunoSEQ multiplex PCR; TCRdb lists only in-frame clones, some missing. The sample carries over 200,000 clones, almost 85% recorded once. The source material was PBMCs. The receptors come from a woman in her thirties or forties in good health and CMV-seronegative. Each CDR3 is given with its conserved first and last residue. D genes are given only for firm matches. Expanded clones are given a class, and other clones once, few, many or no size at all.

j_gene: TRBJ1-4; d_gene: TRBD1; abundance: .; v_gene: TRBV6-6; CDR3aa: CASSPPGQGYEKLFF; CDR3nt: TGTGCCAGCAGTCCCCCGGGACAGGGGTATGAAAAACTGTTTTTT
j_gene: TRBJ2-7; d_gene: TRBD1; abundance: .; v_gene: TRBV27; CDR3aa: CASRTGTGYEQYF; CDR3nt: TGTGCCAGCAGGACCGGGACAGGTTACGAGCAGTACTTC
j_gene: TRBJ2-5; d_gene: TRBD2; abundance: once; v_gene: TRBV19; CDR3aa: CASSIAGGRETQYF; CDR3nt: TGTGCCAGTAGTATTGCGGGGGGGCGAGAGACCCAGTACTTC
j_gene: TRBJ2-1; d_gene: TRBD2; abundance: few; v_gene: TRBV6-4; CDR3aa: CASSDGAGGRREQFF; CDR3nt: TGTGCCAGCAGTGACGGTGCGGGGGGGCGAAGGGAGCAGTTCTTC
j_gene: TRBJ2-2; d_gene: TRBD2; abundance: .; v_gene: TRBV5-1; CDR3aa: CASSRLLAGGMATGELFF; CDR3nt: TGCGCCAGCAGCCGGCTCCTGGCGGGGGGGATGGCCACCGGGGAGCTGTTTTTT
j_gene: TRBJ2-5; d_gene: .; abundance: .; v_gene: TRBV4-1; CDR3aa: CASSQDAPGLAQETQYF; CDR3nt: TGCGCCAGCAGCCAAGATGCCCCGGGACTCGCGCAAGAGACCCAGTACTTC
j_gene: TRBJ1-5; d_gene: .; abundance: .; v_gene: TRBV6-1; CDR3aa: CASRDNNQPQHF; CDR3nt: TGTGCCTCGAGGGACAACAATCAGCCCCAGCATTTT
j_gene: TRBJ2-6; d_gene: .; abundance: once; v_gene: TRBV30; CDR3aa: CAPPTGWGGANVLTF; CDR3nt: TGTGCCCCTCCCACAGGGTGGGGTGGGGCCAACGTCCTGACTTTC
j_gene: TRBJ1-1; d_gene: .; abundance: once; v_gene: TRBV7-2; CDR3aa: CASSLRSEAFF; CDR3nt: TGTGCCAGCAGCTTACGTTCTGAAGCTTTCTTT
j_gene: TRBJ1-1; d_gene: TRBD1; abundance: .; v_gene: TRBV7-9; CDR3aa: CASSLAGTARNTEAFF; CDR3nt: TGTGCCAGCAGCTTAGCGGGGACAGCAAGGAACACTGAAGCTTTCTTT
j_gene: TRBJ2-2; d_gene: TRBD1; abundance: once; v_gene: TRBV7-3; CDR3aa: CASSPGGNTGELFF; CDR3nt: TGTGCCAGCAGCCCAGGGGGGAACACCGGGGAGCTGTTTTTT
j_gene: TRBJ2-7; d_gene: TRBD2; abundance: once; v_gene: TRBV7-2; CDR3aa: CASSRLAGGPYEQYF; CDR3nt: TGTGCCAGCAGCCGGCTAGCGGGGGGGCCCTACGAGCAGTACTTC
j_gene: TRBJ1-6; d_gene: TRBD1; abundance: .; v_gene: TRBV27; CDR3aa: CASIGRGDRGQFDSPLHF; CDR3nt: TGTGCCAGCATAGGTCGGGGCGACAGGGGGCAGTTTGATTCACCCCTCCACTTT
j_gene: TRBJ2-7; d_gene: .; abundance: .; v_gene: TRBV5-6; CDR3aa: CASSLRPGAYEQYF; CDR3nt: TGTGCCAGCAGCTTGCGGCCGGGGGCCTACGAGCAGTACTTC
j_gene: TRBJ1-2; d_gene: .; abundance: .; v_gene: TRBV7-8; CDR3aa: CASSLNAGHYGYTF; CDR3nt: TGTGCCAGCAGCTTAAACGCAGGGCACTATGGCTACACCTTC
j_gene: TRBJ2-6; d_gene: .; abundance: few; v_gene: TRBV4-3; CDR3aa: CASSQDRASGANVLTF; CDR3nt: TGCGCCAGCAGCCAAGATCGAGCGTCTGGGGCCAACGTCCTGACTTTC
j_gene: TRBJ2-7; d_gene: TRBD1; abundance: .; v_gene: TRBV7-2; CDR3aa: CASSPGTEHYEQYF; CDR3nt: TGTGCCAGCAGCCCCGGGACAGAGCACTACGAGCAGTACTTC
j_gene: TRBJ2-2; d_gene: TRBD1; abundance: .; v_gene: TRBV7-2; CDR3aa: CASSLASQGVTGELFF; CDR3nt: TGTGCCAGCAGCTTAGCCTCCCAGGGGGTCACCGGGGAGCTGTTTTTT
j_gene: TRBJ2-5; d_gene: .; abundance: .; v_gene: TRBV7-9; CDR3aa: CASSLLSGETQYF; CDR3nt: TGTGCCAGCAGCTTACTTTCGGGTGAGACCCAGTACTTC
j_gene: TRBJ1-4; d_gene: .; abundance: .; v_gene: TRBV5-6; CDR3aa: CASSLRLNEKLFF; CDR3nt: TGTGCCAGCAGCTTGAGACTTAATGAAAAACTGTTTTTT
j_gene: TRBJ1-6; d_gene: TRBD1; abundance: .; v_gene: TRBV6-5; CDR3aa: CASSGRQGNSPLHF; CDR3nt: TGTGCCAGCAGTGGAAGACAGGGGAATTCACCCCTCCACTTT
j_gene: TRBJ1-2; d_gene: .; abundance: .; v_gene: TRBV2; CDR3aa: CASKAEGYGYTF; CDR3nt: TGTGCCAGCAAGGCGGAGGGCTATGGCTACACCTTC
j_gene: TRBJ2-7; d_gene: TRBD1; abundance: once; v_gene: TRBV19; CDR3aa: CASSMGTGHSYEQYF; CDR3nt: TGTGCCAGTAGTATGGGGACAGGCCACTCCTACGAGCAGTACTTC
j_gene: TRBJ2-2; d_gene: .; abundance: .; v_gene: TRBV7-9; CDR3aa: CASSHSEGADGELFF; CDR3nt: TGTGCCAGCAGCCACTCGGAGGGGGCGGACGGGGAGCTGTTTTTT
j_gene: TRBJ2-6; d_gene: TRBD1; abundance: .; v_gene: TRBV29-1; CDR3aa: CSVPDRGGNSGANVLTF; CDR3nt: TGCAGCGTCCCTGACAGGGGAGGAAACTCTGGGGCCAACGTCCTGACTTTC
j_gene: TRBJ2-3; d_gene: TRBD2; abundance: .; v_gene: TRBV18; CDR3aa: CASSEGLAWGDTQYF; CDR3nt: TGTGCCAGCTCTGAGGGACTAGCGTGGGGAGATACGCAGTATTTT
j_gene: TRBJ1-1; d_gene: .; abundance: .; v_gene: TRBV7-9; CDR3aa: CASTSGEAGAFF; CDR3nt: TGTGCCAGCACCTCTGGGGAAGCGGGAGCTTTCTTT
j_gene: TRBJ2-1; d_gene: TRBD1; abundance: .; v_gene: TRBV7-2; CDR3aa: CASRGQGREQFF; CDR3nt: TGTGCCAGCAGGGGACAGGGACGTGAGCAGTTCTTC
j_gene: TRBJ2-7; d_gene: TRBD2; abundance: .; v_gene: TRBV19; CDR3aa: CASSKVPGTRYEQYF; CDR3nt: TGTGCCAGTAGTAAGGTCCCCGGGACTAGATACGAGCAGTACTTC
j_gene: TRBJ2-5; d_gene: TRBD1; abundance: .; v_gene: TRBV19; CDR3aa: CASSTGQGSQETQYF; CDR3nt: TGTGCCAGTAGTACCGGACAGGGGAGCCAAGAGACCCAGTACTTC
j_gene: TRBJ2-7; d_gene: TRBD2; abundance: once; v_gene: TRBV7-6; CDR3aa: CASSNPAGGGDRWEQYF; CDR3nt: TGTGCCAGCAGCAACCCCGCGGGAGGGGGTGATAGATGGGAGCAGTACTTC
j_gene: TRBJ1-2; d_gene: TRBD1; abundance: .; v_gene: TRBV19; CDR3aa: CATRPGQGLGNYGYTF; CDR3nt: TGTGCCACCCGACCGGGACAGGGATTGGGTAACTATGGCTACACCTTC
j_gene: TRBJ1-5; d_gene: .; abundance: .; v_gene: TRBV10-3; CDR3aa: CAISESRGSQPQHF; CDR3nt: TGTGCCATCAGTGAGTCACGGGGTAGTCAGCCCCAGCATTTT
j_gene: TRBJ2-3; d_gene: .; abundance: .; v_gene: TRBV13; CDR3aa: CASSLRLPGTSTDTQYF; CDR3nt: TGTGCCAGCAGCTTACGATTACCAGGGACTAGCACAGATACGCAGTATTTT
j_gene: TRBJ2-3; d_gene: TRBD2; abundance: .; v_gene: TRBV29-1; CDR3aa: CSVTSGGPSDTQYF; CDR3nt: TGCAGCGTGACTAGCGGGGGGCCTTCAGATACGCAGTATTTT
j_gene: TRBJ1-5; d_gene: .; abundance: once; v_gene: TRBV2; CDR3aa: CASSLRQEHF; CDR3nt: TGTGCCAGCAGCCTACGCCAGGAGCATTTT
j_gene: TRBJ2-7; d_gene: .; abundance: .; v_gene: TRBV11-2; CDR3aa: CASSLYSLFFPDYEQYF; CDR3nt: TGTGCCAGCAGCTTATACTCCTTGTTTTTTCCCGACTACGAGCAGTACTTC
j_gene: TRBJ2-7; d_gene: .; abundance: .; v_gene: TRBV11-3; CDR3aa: CASSLVSHEQYF; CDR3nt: TGTGCCAGCAGCTTAGTCTCCCACGAGCAGTACTTC
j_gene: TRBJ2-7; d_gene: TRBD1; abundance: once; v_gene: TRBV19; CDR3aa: CASSFGQGDEQYF; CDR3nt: TGTGCCAGTAGTTTCGGACAGGGGGACGAGCAGTACTTC
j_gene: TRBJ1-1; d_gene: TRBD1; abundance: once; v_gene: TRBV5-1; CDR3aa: CASRGQGNTEAFF; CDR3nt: TGCGCCAGTAGGGGACAGGGGAACACTGAAGCTTTCTTT
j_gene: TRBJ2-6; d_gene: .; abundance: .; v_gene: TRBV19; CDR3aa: CAAGRGTGANVLTF; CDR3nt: TGTGCCGCTGGCCGGGGGACTGGGGCCAACGTCCTGACTTTC
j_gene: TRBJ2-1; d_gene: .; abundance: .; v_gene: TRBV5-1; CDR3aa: CASSPRGNNEQFF; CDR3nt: TGCGCCAGCAGCCCACGGGGGAACAATGAGCAGTTCTTC
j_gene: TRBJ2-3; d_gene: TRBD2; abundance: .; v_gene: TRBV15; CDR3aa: CATSRDSAGDPTDTQYF; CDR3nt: TGTGCCACCAGCAGAGATTCGGCGGGGGACCCCACAGATACGCAGTATTTT
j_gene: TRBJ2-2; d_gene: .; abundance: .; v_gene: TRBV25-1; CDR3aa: CASSDFTRATGELFF; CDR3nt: TGTGCCAGCAGTGACTTTACGCGGGCTACCGGGGAGCTGTTTTTT
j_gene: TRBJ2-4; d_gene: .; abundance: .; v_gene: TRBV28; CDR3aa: CASSQQGQSQNIQYF; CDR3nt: TGTGCCAGCAGTCAACAAGGACAATCCCAAAACATTCAGTACTTC
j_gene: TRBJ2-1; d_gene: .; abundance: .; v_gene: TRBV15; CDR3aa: CATSRVVYNEQFF; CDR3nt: TGTGCCACCAGCAGAGTCGTTTACAATGAGCAGTTCTTC
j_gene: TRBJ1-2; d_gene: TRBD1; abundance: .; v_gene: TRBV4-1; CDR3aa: CASSQDAGTGYGYTF; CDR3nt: TGCGCCAGCAGCCAAGACGCAGGGACAGGATACGGCTACACCTTC
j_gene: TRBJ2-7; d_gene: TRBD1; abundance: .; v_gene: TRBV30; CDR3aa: CAWRPRDRLYEQYF; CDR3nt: TGTGCCTGGAGACCCCGGGACAGGCTCTACGAGCAGTACTTC
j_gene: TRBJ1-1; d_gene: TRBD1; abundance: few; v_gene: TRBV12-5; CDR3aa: CASGLSQGVRTEAFF; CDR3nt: TGTGCTAGTGGTTTGTCTCAGGGGGTTCGGACTGAAGCTTTCTTT
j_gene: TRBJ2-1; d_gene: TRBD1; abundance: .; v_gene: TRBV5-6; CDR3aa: CASSWGQGANEQFF; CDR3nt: TGTGCCAGCAGCTGGGGACAGGGGGCCAATGAGCAGTTCTTC
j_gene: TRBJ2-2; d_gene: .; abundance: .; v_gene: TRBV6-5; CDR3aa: CAGSRQENPSGELFF; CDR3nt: TGTGCCGGCAGTCGACAGGAAAACCCCTCCGGGGAGCTGTTTTTT
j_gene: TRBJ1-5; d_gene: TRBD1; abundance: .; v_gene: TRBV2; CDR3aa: CASSGQGGDQPQHF; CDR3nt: TGTGCCAGCAGTGGACAGGGGGGGGATCAGCCCCAGCATTTT
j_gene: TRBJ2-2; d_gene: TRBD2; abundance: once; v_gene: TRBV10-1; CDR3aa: CASSPTSGGPEELFF; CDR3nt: TGCGCCAGCAGCCCGACTAGCGGGGGGCCCGAGGAGCTGTTTTTT